Here is one TCR beta chain with its context. What it binds is not known. The sample originates from a study of graft-versus-host responses after intestinal transplantation. The V and J ends lost 1 base and 7 bases, in that order; junction bases with no gene match: 7. Per germline, CDR1 LGHNA and CDR2 YNFKEQ. This CDR3 is built from 15 residues. This table comes from immunoSEQ multiplex PCR, and its TCRdb copy is limited to in-frame clones, with some not included. This sample yields around 69,000 clones, of which 85% to 90% are seen a single time; roughly 3.9% belongs to the top ten. The receptor's source is a human donor who was the organ donor for an intestinal transplant. The chain joins TRBV4-2 to TRBJ2-1, with 7 bases identical to TRBD2. The sample here was unstimulated CD8+ T cells sorted from spleen or lymph node cells, taken before transplant. In DNA, the CDR3 is TGTGCCAGCAGCCAAGGTGGGCTAGCGGATAATGAGCAGTTCTTC. Amino acid sequence: CASSQGGLADNEQFF.